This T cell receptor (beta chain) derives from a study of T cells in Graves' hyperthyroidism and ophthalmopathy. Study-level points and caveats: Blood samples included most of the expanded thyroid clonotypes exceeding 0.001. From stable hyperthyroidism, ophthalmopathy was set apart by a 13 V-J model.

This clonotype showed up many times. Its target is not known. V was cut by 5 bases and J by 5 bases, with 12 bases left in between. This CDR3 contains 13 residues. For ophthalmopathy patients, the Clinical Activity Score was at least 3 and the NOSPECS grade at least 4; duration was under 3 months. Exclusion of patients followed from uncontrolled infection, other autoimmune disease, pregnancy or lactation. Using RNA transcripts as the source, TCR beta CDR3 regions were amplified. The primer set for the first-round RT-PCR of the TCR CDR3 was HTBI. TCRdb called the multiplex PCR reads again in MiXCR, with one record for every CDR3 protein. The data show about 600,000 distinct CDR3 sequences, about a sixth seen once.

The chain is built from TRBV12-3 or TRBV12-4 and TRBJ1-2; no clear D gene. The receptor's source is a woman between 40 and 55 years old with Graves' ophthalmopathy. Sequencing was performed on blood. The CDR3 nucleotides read TGTGCCAGCAGTGAGGGATTGCGGTATGGCTACACCTTC. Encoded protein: CASSEGLRYGYTF.